The present T cell receptor beta chain was sequenced within a study of OX40 agonist ivuxolimab in advanced cancers. Across the whole study: Patients were infused with ivuxolimab every 2 weeks at 0.01 to 10 mg/kg. The dose-escalation cohort had hepatocellular carcinoma, melanoma, renal cell or head and neck cancer.

Produced via immunoSEQ multiplex PCR; TCRdb's table is partial and in-frame only. The sample shows about 98,000 clones, 85% to 95% of them seen only once. Blood specimens came from baseline, cycle 4 day 1, and cycle 7 day 1. Germline V CDR1 and CDR2: SGHTA, FQGTGA. This CDR3 region has 13 residues. The ends were cut back, 5 bases at V and 9 bases at J, with 15 bases in the middle. The chain is built from TRBV7-3 and TRBJ2-3; D is unresolved. Sequenced here: CD4+ or CD8+ T cells sorted from blood, sampled in a trial of the OX40 agonist ivuxolimab. The TCR was taken from an adult with an advanced solid tumor such as melanoma, head and neck, liver or kidney cancer. The chain's CDR3 is CASSLSPGQTQYF. DNA for the CDR3: TGTGCCAGCAGCCTCTCCCCCGGGCAGACGCAGTATTTT.